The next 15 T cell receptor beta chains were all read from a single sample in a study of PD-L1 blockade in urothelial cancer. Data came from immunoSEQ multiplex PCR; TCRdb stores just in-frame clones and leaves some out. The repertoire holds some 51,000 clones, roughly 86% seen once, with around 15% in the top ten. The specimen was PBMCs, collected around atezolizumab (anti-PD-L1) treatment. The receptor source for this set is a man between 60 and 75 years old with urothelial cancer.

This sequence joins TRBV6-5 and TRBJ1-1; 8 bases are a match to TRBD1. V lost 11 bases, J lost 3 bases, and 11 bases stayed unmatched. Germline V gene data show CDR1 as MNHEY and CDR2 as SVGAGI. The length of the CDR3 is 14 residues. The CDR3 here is CAGETGQEDTEAFF. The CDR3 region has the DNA TGTGCCGGGGAGACGGGACAGGAGGACACTGAAGCTTTCTTT.

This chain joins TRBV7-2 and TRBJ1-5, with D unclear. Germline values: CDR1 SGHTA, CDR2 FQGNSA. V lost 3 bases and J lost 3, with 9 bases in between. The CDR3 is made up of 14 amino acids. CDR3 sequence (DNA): TGTGCCAGCAGCTTGAGACAAAACAATCAGCCCCAGCATTTT. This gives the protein CASSLRQNNQPQHF.

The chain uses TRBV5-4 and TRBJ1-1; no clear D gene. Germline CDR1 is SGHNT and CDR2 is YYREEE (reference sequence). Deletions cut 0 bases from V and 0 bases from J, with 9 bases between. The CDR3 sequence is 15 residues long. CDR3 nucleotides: TGTGCCAGCAGCTTGGCATTGGGCATGAACACTGAAGCTTTCTTT. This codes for CASSLALGMNTEAFF. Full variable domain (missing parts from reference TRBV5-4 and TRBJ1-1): ETGVTQSPTHLIKTRGQQVTLRCSSQSGHNTVSWYQQALGQGPQFIFQYYREEENGRGNFPPRFSGLQFPNYSSELNVNALELDDSALYLCASSLALGMNTEAFFGQGTRLTVV.

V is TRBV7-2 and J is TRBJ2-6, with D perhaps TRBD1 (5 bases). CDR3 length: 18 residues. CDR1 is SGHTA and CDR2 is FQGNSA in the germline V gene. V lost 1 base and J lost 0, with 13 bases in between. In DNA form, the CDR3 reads TGTGCCAGCAGCTTAGTTCAGGGAACCGCCTCTGGGGCCAACGTCCTGACTTTC. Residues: CASSLVQGTASGANVLTF.

In DNA form, the CDR3 reads TGTGCCACCAGAGAAGACTTAAACTCTGGAAACACCATATATTTT. Residues: CATREDLNSGNTIYF. The chain couples TRBV15 to TRBJ1-3; D remains unclear. Germline V CDR1 and CDR2: LNHNV, YYDKDF (reference sequence). Deletions cut 6 bases from V and 0 bases from J, with 12 bases between. The CDR3 sequence is 15 residues long.

In nucleotides, the CDR3 is TGTGCCAGCAGCCCCTCGAAGCTAGCGGGAGTGTCGGCCTACAATGAGCAGTTCTTC. Residues: CASSPSKLAGVSAYNEQFF. V is TRBV9 and J is TRBJ2-1; 10 nucleotides agree with TRBD2. V shed 4 bases and J 2 bases; nucleotides not matched to a gene: 15. This CDR3 has 19 amino acids. The germline gives CDR1 SGDLS, CDR2 YYNGEE.

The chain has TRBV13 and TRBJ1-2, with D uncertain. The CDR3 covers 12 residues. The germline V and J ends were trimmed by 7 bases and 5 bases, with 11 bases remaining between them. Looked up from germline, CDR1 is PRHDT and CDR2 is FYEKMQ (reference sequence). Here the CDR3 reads CASTSPMYGYTF. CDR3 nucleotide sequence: TGTGCCAGCACGAGCCCTATGTATGGCTACACCTTC.

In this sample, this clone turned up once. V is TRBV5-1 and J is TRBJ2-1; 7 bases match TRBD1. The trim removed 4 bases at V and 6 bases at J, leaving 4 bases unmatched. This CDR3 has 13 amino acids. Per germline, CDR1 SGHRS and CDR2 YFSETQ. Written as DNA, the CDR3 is TGCGCCAGCAGCGATGACAGGGCCAATGAGCAGTTCTTC. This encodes CASSDDRANEQFF. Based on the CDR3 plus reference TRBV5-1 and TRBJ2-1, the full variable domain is KAGVTQTPRYLIKTRGQQVTLSCSPISGHRSVSWYQQTPGQGLQFLFEYFSETQRNKGNFPGRFSGRQFSNSRSEMNVSTLELGDSALYLCASSDDRANEQFFGPGTRLTVL.

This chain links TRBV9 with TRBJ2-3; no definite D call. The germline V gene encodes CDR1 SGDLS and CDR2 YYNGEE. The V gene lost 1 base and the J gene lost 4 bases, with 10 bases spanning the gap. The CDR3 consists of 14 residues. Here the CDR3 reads CASSVSGPPDTQYF. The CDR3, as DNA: TGTGCCAGCAGCGTATCTGGCCCGCCAGATACGCAGTATTTT.

The CDR3 coding sequence is TGCGCCAGTCACAATCTCGGGAGGTCCCGCACAGATACGCAGTATTTT. Protein product: CASHNLGRSRTDTQYF. The genes are TRBV4-1 and TRBJ2-3; 7 bases match TRBD2. Germline-derived CDR1 and CDR2 are MGHRA and YSYEKL. Trimming took 9 bases from V and 1 from J; bases not matched to a gene: 13. The CDR3 consists of 16 residues.

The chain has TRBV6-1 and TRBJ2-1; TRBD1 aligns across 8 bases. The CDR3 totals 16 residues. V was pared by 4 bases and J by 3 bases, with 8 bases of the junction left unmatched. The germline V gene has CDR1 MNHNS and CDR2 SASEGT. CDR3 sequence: CASSVRGQGLYNEQFF. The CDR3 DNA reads TGTGCCAGCAGTGTCAGAGGACAGGGCCTCTACAATGAGCAGTTCTTC.

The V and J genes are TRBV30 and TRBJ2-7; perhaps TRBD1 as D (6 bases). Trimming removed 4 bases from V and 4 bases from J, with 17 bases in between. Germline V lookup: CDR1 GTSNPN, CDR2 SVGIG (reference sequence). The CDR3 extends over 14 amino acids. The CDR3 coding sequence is TGTGCCTGGATGGGTGGGACAAGGGCGTACGAGCAGTACTTC. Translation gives CAWMGGTRAYEQYF.

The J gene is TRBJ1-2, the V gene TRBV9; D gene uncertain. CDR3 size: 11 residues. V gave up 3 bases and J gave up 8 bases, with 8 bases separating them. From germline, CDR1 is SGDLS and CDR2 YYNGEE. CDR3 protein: CASSDLSGYTF. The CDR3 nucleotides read TGTGCCAGCAGCGACTTGTCCGGCTACACCTTC.

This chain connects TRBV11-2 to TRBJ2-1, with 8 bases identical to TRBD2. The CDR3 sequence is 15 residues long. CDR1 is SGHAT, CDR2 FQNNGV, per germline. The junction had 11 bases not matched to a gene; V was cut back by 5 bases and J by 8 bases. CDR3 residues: CASSPAGLVGDEQFF. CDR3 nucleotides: TGTGCCAGCAGCCCCGCGGGACTAGTTGGGGATGAGCAGTTCTTC.

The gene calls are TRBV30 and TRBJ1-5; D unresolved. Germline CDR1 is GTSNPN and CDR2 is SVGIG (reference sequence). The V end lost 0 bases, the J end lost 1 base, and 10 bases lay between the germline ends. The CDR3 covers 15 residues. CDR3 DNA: TGTGCCTGGAGTGTAAGAGGGTTAAGCAATCAGCCCCAGCATTTT. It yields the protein CAWSVRGLSNQPQHF.